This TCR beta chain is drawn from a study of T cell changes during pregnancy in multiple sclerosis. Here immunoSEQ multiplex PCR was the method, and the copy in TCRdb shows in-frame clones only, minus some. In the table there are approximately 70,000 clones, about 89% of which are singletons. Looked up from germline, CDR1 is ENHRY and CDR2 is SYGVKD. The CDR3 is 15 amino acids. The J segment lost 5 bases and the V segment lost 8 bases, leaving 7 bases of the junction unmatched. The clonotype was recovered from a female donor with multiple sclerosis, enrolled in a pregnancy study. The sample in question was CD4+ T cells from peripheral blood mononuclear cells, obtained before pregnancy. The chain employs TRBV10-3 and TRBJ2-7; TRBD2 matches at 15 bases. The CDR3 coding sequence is TGTGCCATCCGGGAGGGACTAGCGGGGGGAAACGAGCAGTACTTC. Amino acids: CAIREGLAGGNEQYF.